The 30 T cell receptor beta chains below were found in one sample sequenced in a study of response to subunit inactivated influenza vaccine. Each CDR3 protein gets one entry after TCRdb re-called the RT-PCR reads with MiXCR. The repertoire has hundreds of thousands of distinct CDR3 sequences, over 25% of them found once; the top ten carry approximately 2%. Sequenced here: CD4+ T cells sorted from PBMCs, sampled more than 4 days after vaccination. These receptors all stem from a man aged 50 or older who received an inactivated influenza vaccine.

The chain recombines TRBV24-1 with TRBJ2-3; tentatively, D is TRBD1 or TRBD2 (5 bases each). CDR3 size: 13 residues. V gave up 8 bases and J gave up 4 bases, with 12 bases separating them. Germline V lookup: CDR1 KGHDR, CDR2 SFDVKD. The CDR3 sequence is CATTGADADTQYF. Written as DNA, the CDR3 is TGTGCCACCACCGGGGCTGACGCAGATACGCAGTATTTT.

This clonotype came up a few times. V and J are TRBV29-1 and TRBJ2-1; 7 nucleotides line up with TRBD1. The CDR3 has 13 amino acids. V lost 7 bases and J lost 5; bases outside the gene matches: 8. Germline V gene sequence: CDR1 SQVTM, CDR2 ANQGSEA. The chain's CDR3 is CSGDPTGNNEQFF. CDR3 nucleotide sequence: TGCAGCGGGGATCCGACAGGGAACAATGAGCAGTTCTTC.

This chain connects TRBV15 to TRBJ2-7, with a weak D call TRBD1 (7 bases). The germline V gene encodes CDR1 LNHNV and CDR2 YYDKDF (reference sequence). The CDR3 totals 14 residues. Trimming stripped 1 base from V and 4 bases from J, with 11 bases between. CDR3 residues: CATSRGAGGYEQYF. In DNA form, the CDR3 reads TGTGCCACCAGCAGAGGGGCAGGGGGGTACGAGCAGTACTTC. The full variable domain, in which reference TRBV15 and TRBJ2-7 provide the parts outside the CDR3, is DAMVIQNPRYQVTQFGKPVTLSCSQTLNHNVMYWYQQKSSQAPKLLFHYYDKDFNNEADTPDNFQSRRPNTSFCFLDIRSPGLGDTAMYLCATSRGAGGYEQYFGPGTRLTVT.

This sequence joins TRBV2 and TRBJ2-1, with D perhaps TRBD2 (5 bases). The CDR3 has 15 amino acids. Trimming took 3 bases from V and 3 from J, leaving 12 bases between them. Germline V CDR1 and CDR2: SNHLY, FYNNEI. CDR3 loop: CASSEERPFYNEQFF. The CDR3 DNA is TGTGCCAGCAGTGAGGAGCGGCCCTTCTACAATGAGCAGTTCTTC.

This clonotype was seen a handful of times. V usage is TRBV24-1 and J usage is TRBJ2-1; D possibly corresponds to TRBD1 (5 bases). CDR3 length equals 15 residues. Trimming cost V 5 bases and J 0 bases, with 10 bases left between them. Germline CDR1 KGHDR, CDR2 SFDVKD. CDR3 sequence: CATSGGASSYNEQFF. CDR3 sequence (DNA): TGTGCCACCAGTGGGGGCGCGAGCTCCTACAATGAGCAGTTCTTC.

This chain joins TRBV12-3 or TRBV12-4 and TRBJ2-2, with TRBD1 matching 8 bases. The CDR3 loop spans 15 amino acids. J gave up 6 bases and V 3 bases, and 6 bases lay outside the gene matches. The CDR3 nucleotides are TGTGCCAGCAGTTTTGGACAGGGTTGGGCCGGGGAGCTGTTTTTT. As protein: CASSFGQGWAGELFF.

V and J are TRBV12-3 or TRBV12-4 and TRBJ2-1; 10 bases agree with TRBD1. The CDR3 runs 12 residues. V lost 3 bases, J lost 15 bases, and 5 bases stayed unmatched. The CDR3 protein is CASSFFGQGGFF. CDR3 sequence (DNA): TGTGCCAGCAGTTTTTTCGGACAGGGGGGGTTCTTC.

The J gene is TRBJ2-7, the V gene TRBV4-1; D could derive from TRBD1 or TRBD2 (6 bases each). The V gene lost 8 bases and the J gene lost 3 bases, with 17 bases spanning the gap. CDR3 length: 14 residues. Germline V gives CDR1 MGHRA, CDR2 YSYEKL. The chain's CDR3 is CASGPTGANYEQYF. In DNA form, the CDR3 reads TGCGCCAGCGGACCGACGGGGGCCAACTACGAGCAGTACTTC.

The rearrangement uses TRBV4-3 and TRBJ2-3; D gene unclear. The CDR3 runs 16 residues. Germline lookup yields CDR1 LGHNA and CDR2 YSLEER. With 0 bases removed from V and 4 bases from J, the gap between germline ends came to 14 bases. This chain's CDR3 is CASSQESPGAPDTQYF. The DNA for the CDR3 is TGCGCCAGCAGCCAAGAGAGCCCAGGAGCACCAGATACGCAGTATTTT.

The V call is TRBV4-2, the J call TRBJ1-1, with a possible D match to TRBD1 (5 bases). Trimming took off 0 bases at V and 1 base at J, with 12 bases between the two ends. Germline CDR1 is LGHNA and CDR2 is YNFKEQ. The CDR3 contains 16 residues. The chain's CDR3 is CASSQDPTAKNTEAFF. CDR3 nucleotide sequence: TGTGCCAGCAGCCAAGATCCGACAGCAAAGAACACTGAAGCTTTCTTT.

This sequence joins TRBV12-3 or TRBV12-4 and TRBJ2-6; D ambiguous. CDR3 length: 14 residues. Trimming removed 3 bases at V and 2 bases at J, with 5 bases between. The CDR3 here is CASSFSPGANVLTF. The CDR3 DNA reads TGTGCCAGCAGTTTTAGTCCTGGGGCCAACGTCCTGACTTTC.

This clonotype was found many times. The genes are TRBV29-1 and TRBJ1-3; 7 bases match TRBD1. J was trimmed by 2 bases and V by 6 bases; bases with no gene match: 4. CDR3 length: 13 residues. Looked up from germline, CDR1 is SQVTM and CDR2 is ANQGSEA. CDR3: CSVGTEAGNTIYF. In nucleotides, the CDR3 is TGCAGCGTCGGGACAGAGGCTGGAAACACCATATATTTT.

V usage is TRBV20-1 and J usage is TRBJ2-3; TRBD2 matches 13 bases. CDR1 and CDR2 from the germline V gene are DFQATT and SNEGSKA (reference sequence). This CDR3 has 16 amino acids. V gave up 6 bases and J gave up 3 bases; unmatched junction bases: 9. CDR3 amino acids: CSAKTSGRPNTDTQYF. As DNA, the CDR3 is TGCAGTGCCAAGACTAGCGGGAGGCCTAATACAGATACGCAGTATTTT.

The V call is TRBV5-1, the J call TRBJ2-2; 7 bases fit TRBD1. The V and J ends lost 4 bases and 2 bases, in that order; junction bases with no gene match: 8. The CDR3 loop spans 16 amino acids. CDR1 is SGHRS and CDR2 is YFSETQ in the germline V gene. CDR3 region: CASSGWTGANTGELFF. The CDR3 coding sequence is TGCGCCAGCAGCGGATGGACAGGTGCAAACACCGGGGAGCTGTTTTTT.

Only a few counts were recorded for this clonotype. J is TRBJ2-3 and V is TRBV20-1; maybe TRBD2 (7 bases). The CDR3 contains 13 residues. Trimming took 6 bases from V and 4 from J, leaving 14 bases between them. Germline loops: CDR1 DFQATT, CDR2 SNEGSKA (reference sequence). The CDR3 nucleotides are TGCAGTGCCCCTCACGGGGGGCCAGATACGCAGTATTTT. Residues: CSAPHGGPDTQYF.

This clonotype was seen a handful of times. In nucleotides, the CDR3 is TGTGCCGCCGGACAGAGCTCCTACGAGCAGTACTTC. Translation gives CAAGQSSYEQYF. The V call is TRBV10-3, the J call TRBJ2-7, with D tentatively TRBD1 (6 bases). V was cut by 11 bases and J by 0 bases, with 11 bases left in between. CDR3 length: 12 residues. CDR1 is ENHRY, CDR2 SYGVKD, per germline.

This rearrangement joins TRBV29-1 to TRBJ1-5; 8 nucleotides align to TRBD1. This CDR3 comprises 15 residues. Germline V gene lookup returns CDR1 SQVTM and CDR2 ANQGSEA. After removal of 7 bases from V and 1 base from J, the junction contained 9 bases not matched to a gene. CDR3 nucleotides: TGCAGCGGCAAAAGGACAGGGTCCAGCAATCAGCCCCAGCATTTT. Amino acid sequence: CSGKRTGSSNQPQHF.

The V gene is TRBV4-3, the J gene TRBJ2-2; the D gene is possibly TRBD2 (5 bases). V lost 4 bases and J 7 bases, leaving 10 bases between the germline ends. The germline CDR1 and CDR2 sequences are LGHNA and YSLEER. The CDR3 runs to 13 residues. CDR3 nucleotide sequence: TGCGCCAGCAGCCTGGGCGAGGGCGGGGAGCTGTTTTTT. Protein sequence: CASSLGEGGELFF.

V and J are TRBV6-2 or TRBV6-3 and TRBJ2-6; 14 bases align to TRBD2. This CDR3 is built from 19 residues. V trimming: 7 bases; J trimming: 1 base; junction bases outside the gene matches: 9. Germline CDR1 is MNHEY and CDR2 is SVGEGT. The CDR3 nucleotides read TGTGCCAGCATTCCAAAAGGACTAGCGGGAGGTTCTGGGGCCAACGTCCTGACTTTC. Protein product: CASIPKGLAGGSGANVLTF.

This chain uses TRBV5-5 with TRBJ2-1, with 10 bases matching TRBD1. With V trimmed by 4 bases and J by 4 bases, 5 bases remained unmatched. Per germline, CDR1 SGHKS and CDR2 YYEKEE (reference sequence). The CDR3 consists of 15 residues. CDR3 protein: CASSGGQGIYNEQFF. CDR3 bases: TGTGCCAGCAGCGGGGGACAGGGGATATACAATGAGCAGTTCTTC.

This clonotype was observed a few times. The V and J genes are TRBV7-3 and TRBJ2-7; perhaps TRBD2 as D (6 bases). V lost 2 bases and J 4 bases, leaving 15 bases between the germline ends. The CDR3 is made up of 15 amino acids. Germline CDR1 reads SGHTA; CDR2 reads FQGTGA. The CDR3 loop is CASSLGGTGIYEQYF. The CDR3 DNA reads TGTGCCAGCAGCTTAGGCGGGACGGGGATATACGAGCAGTACTTC.

V usage is TRBV30 and J usage is TRBJ1-1; no clear D. The CDR3 runs 14 residues. In germline, CDR1 is GTSNPN, CDR2 SVGIG (reference sequence). V dropped 3 bases and J dropped 1 base, with 12 bases sitting between them. The CDR3 sequence is CAWRPDPGNTEAFF. The DNA of the CDR3 is TGTGCCTGGAGACCCGACCCCGGGAACACTGAAGCTTTCTTT.

This clonotype showed up many times. The rearrangement links TRBV5-6 to TRBJ2-2, with D unresolved. Trimming shortened V by 0 bases and J by 0 bases, and 6 bases separated the two germline ends. CDR3 length equals 15 residues. Germline V CDR1 and CDR2: SGHDT, YYEEEE. CDR3 sequence (DNA): TGTGCCAGCAGCTTGGGGCCGACGAACACCGGGGAGCTGTTTTTT. Residues: CASSLGPTNTGELFF.

V and J are TRBV5-1 and TRBJ2-2; D perhaps matches TRBD1 (5 bases). The germline V gene has CDR1 SGHRS and CDR2 YFSETQ. There are 15 residues in the CDR3. Trimming stripped 1 base from V and 8 bases from J, with 15 bases between. In DNA form, the CDR3 reads TGCGCCAGCAGCTTGTACGTGGGCCAGGGAGGGGAGCTGTTTTTT. Translating it yields CASSLYVGQGGELFF. The full variable domain, in which reference TRBV5-1 and TRBJ2-2 provide the parts outside the CDR3, is KAGVTQTPRYLIKTRGQQVTLSCSPISGHRSVSWYQQTPGQGLQFLFEYFSETQRNKGNFPGRFSGRQFSNSRSEMNVSTLELGDSALYLCASSLYVGQGGELFFGEGSRLTVL.

The gene calls are TRBV5-1 and TRBJ2-1; D gene unclear. Per germline, CDR1 SGHRS and CDR2 YFSETQ. The CDR3 spans 15 residues. Trimming cost V 0 bases and J 1 base, with 8 bases left between them. CDR3 region: CASSLEVRSYNEQFF. CDR3 coding DNA: TGCGCCAGCAGCTTGGAGGTTAGGTCCTACAATGAGCAGTTCTTC.

This clonotype came up a few times. The chain recombines TRBV30 with TRBJ2-3; D is uncertain. Germline V gene lookup returns CDR1 GTSNPN and CDR2 SVGIG (reference sequence). The ends were cut back, 2 bases at V and 4 bases at J, with 4 bases in the middle. The CDR3 is 11 residues long. The DNA of the CDR3 is TGTGCCTGGAGTCAAGCAGATACGCAGTATTTT. Translation gives CAWSQADTQYF.

The chain has TRBV30 and TRBJ1-5; TRBD1 aligns across 7 bases. Germline V lookup: CDR1 GTSNPN, CDR2 SVGIG (reference sequence). V lost 0 bases to trimming and J lost 1 base; unmatched junction nucleotides: 6. This CDR3 region has 16 residues. CDR3 DNA: TGTGCCTGGAGTGTAGGTCCGGGACAGAGCAATCAGCCCCAGCATTTT. Translated, it gives CAWSVGPGQSNQPQHF.

This chain uses TRBV7-3 with TRBJ2-1; 8 bases are a match to TRBD2. The CDR3 is made up of 13 amino acids. Germline CDR1 SGHTA, CDR2 FQGTGA. Losses at the gene ends were 5 bases for V and 9 bases for J; bases not matched to a gene: 6. The CDR3 nucleotides are TGTGCCAGCAGCGCCAGCGGGGGTGGTGAGCAGTTCTTC. As protein: CASSASGGGEQFF.

This clonotype was counted between two and nine times. This chain joins TRBV4-3 and TRBJ2-1, with 8 positions matching TRBD2. The V gene's germline CDR1 is LGHNA and CDR2 YSLEER. The CDR3 is made up of 15 amino acids. V trimming: 0 bases; J trimming: 6 bases; junction bases outside the gene matches: 4. The DNA of the CDR3 is TGCGCCAGCAGCCAAGATCAACTAGCGGCCAATGAGCAGTTCTTC. Translation: CASSQDQLAANEQFF.

This clonotype has a handful of counts. The V and J genes are TRBV12-3 or TRBV12-4 and TRBJ1-5; D may be TRBD1 (6 bases). The V and J ends lost 5 bases and 4 bases respectively, with 12 bases between them. The CDR3 totals 14 residues. The CDR3 region is CASSPTGRNQPQHF. Here the CDR3 DNA reads TGTGCCAGCAGTCCTACAGGGCGAAATCAGCCCCAGCATTTT.